The sequence of this T cell receptor (beta chain) was determined in a study of molecular identifiers for immune sequencing clone quantification. The CDR3 runs to 13 residues. In germline, CDR1 is MNHGY, CDR2 SVAAGI. Trimming removed 8 bases at V and 3 bases at J, with 10 bases between. Regarding the study as a whole: Beyond 20 RNA copies, clones held over 98% of effector molecules, compared with under 1% in naive cells. Jurkat TCR RNA spiked in from one cell could reportedly be detected among about a million naive cells.

Each CDR3 protein gets one entry after TCRdb re-called the PCR reads with MiXCR. The sample has some 590,000 distinct CDR3 sequences; about 25% are singletons. Ten or more counts support this clonotype. Its antigen is not identified. Sorting recovered naive CD8 T cells on a CD8+CD4-CCR7+CD45RA+ profile. The chain links TRBV6-9 to TRBJ1-4; no reliable D call. The sample consisted of naive CD8+ T cells from blood, with Jurkat cell RNA spiked in. Subset: FACS-sorted CD8+CD4-CCR7+CD45RA+ naive T cells. This clonotype was sampled from a human donor in good health. Some libraries in this study had Jurkat cell RNA spiked in. The DNA for the CDR3 is TGTGCCAGCGGGAGGTGGGCTAATGAAAAACTGTTTTTT. This encodes CASGRWANEKLFF.